This TCR beta chain was sequenced in a study of T cell changes during pregnancy in multiple sclerosis. Per germline, CDR1 MDHEN and CDR2 SYDVKM. The CDR3 covers 14 residues. Produced via immunoSEQ multiplex PCR; TCRdb's table is partial and in-frame only. Of some 87,000 clones in the sample, just over 90% were seen once. As regards this clone: An end of the junction differs from the germline gene, which may be a read error.

The source of this sequence is a female donor with multiple sclerosis, enrolled in a pregnancy study. The gene calls are TRBV28 and TRBJ2-6, with D maybe TRBD2 (7 bases). The sequenced sample was CD4+ T cells from peripheral blood mononuclear cells, obtained before pregnancy. The CDR3 loop is CGIGGDSGANVLTF. Here the CDR3 DNA reads TGCGGAATAGGGGGGGACTCTGGGGCCAACGTCCTGACTTTC. Variable domain in full (rest from reference TRBV28 and TRBJ2-6): DVKVTQSSRYLVKRTGEKVFLECVQDMDHENMFWYRQDPGLGLRLIYFSYDVKMKEKGDIPEGYSVSREKKERFSLILESASTNQTSMYLCGIGGDSGANVLTFGAGSRLTVL.